This TCR beta chain is from a study of blood T cell repertoires in COVID-19. As for the study in general: COVID-19 samples from acute and convalescent phases originated in the United States, Italy and Spain. T cells, B-cell-depleted T cells, or PBMCs provided the cDNA or gDNA that served as material.

Original methodology: Amplification with reference gene primers provided the estimates of nucleated cell counts. Sequencing used immunoSEQ multiplex PCR; TCRdb keeps in-frame clones, though not all of them. Clonal size and the V and J genes are those of that table, whereas D and trimming came from the DNA. The table records some 150,000 clones, about 82% of them present only once. The CDR3 length is 17 residues. CDR1 is SGHDN and CDR2 is FVKESK in the germline V gene. Trimming shortened V by 3 bases and J by 0 bases, and 12 bases separated the two germline ends. The specimen sequenced was peripheral blood. This TCR was sampled from a woman aged 60-70 years with acute or convalescent COVID-19. The chain links TRBV14 to TRBJ1-6; D possibly corresponds to TRBD1 (5 bases). The CDR3 DNA is TGTGCCAGCAGCCATTCAGGGCGCAGCTCCTATAATTCACCCCTCCACTTT. It codes for CASSHSGRSSYNSPLHF.